One and the same sample provided the 32 T cell receptor beta chains below, sequenced in a study of early T cells in non-severe SARS-CoV-2 infection. In TCRdb, the 5' RACE reads were re-called with MiXCR into one record per CDR3 protein. The sample lists about 32,000 distinct CDR3 sequences, roughly 9.2% seen once, with less than 15% in the top ten. The sequenced material came from whole blood. These receptors were collected from an adult who was a healthcare worker with PCR-confirmed SARS-CoV-2 infection or an uninfected control (not recorded which).

This rearrangement joins TRBV5-5 to TRBJ1-1; D is unresolved. V dropped 0 bases and J dropped 3 bases, with 3 bases sitting between them. The germline CDR1 and CDR2 sequences are SGHKS and YYEKEE (reference sequence). The CDR3 totals 12 residues. The DNA for the CDR3 is TGTGCCAGCAGCTTGGCCGACACTGAAGCTTTCTTT. It specifies CASSLADTEAFF.

This clonotype was seen more than once but under ten times. The V call is TRBV15, the J call TRBJ2-3; D might be TRBD1 (6 bases). The germline V and J ends were trimmed by 6 bases and 2 bases, with 15 bases remaining between them. The length of the CDR3 is 15 residues. The germline V gene encodes CDR1 LNHNV and CDR2 YYDKDF (reference sequence). CDR3 residues: CATSLQGLDTDTQYF. The CDR3 nucleotides read TGTGCCACCAGTCTACAGGGTCTTGACACAGATACGCAGTATTTT.

This clonotype has ten or more counts. CDR3 residues: CASRGQSYEQYF. In nucleotides, the CDR3 is TGTGCCAGCAGGGGACAATCCTACGAGCAGTACTTC. The V call is TRBV6-5, the J call TRBJ2-7, with D perhaps TRBD1 (6 bases). V gave up 6 bases and J gave up 1 base, with 7 bases separating them. CDR1 and CDR2 from the germline V gene are MNHEY and SVGAGI. This CDR3 region has 12 residues.

In its sample, this clonotype was seen many times. The V call is TRBV5-1, the J call TRBJ2-6, with TRBD2 as a possible D gene (5 bases). V lost 1 base, J lost 0 bases, and 8 bases lay in between. This CDR3 region has 16 residues. Germline V CDR1 and CDR2: SGHRS, YFSETQ. The CDR3 bases are TGCGCCAGCAGCTTGCCGGGAAGCTCTGGGGCCAACGTCCTGACTTTC. Its protein is CASSLPGSSGANVLTF.

This clonotype was observed a few times. The CDR3 is CASKLPSAGEQFF. CDR3 nucleotides: TGCGCCAGCAAGTTGCCTAGCGCAGGTGAGCAGTTCTTC. V is TRBV10-2 and J is TRBJ2-1; tentative D call: TRBD2 (6 bases). Germline V gene lookup returns CDR1 WSHSY and CDR2 SAAADI. V lost 7 bases and J lost 9, with 16 bases in between. The CDR3 extends over 13 amino acids.

The table lists this clonotype with many counts. The rearrangement links TRBV3-1 to TRBJ1-2, with D possibly matching TRBD1 (5 bases). The CDR3 is 12 residues long. Trimming removed 1 base from V and 5 bases from J, with 5 bases in between. Germline lookup yields CDR1 LGHDT and CDR2 YNNKEL (reference sequence). Here the CDR3 reads CASSQGQYGYTF. Written as DNA, the CDR3 is TGTGCCAGCAGCCAAGGACAGTATGGCTACACCTTC.

This clonotype was seen a few times. The chain joins TRBV12-3 or TRBV12-4 to TRBJ2-1, with TRBD2 matching 9 bases. After removal of 4 bases from V and 12 bases from J, the junction contained 13 bases not matched to a gene. CDR3 length: 15 residues. CDR3 sequence reads: CASSSRGGFGKRQFF. DNA for the CDR3: TGTGCCAGCAGTTCGCGGGGGGGGTTTGGGAAAAGGCAGTTCTTC.

This clonotype has ten or more counts. CDR3 residues: CASCLAGYNEQFF. The CDR3, as DNA: TGTGCCAGCTGCCTAGCGGGGTACAATGAGCAGTTCTTC. The V gene is TRBV6-2 or TRBV6-3, the J gene TRBJ2-1, with 9 bases matching TRBD2. Germline CDR1 is MNHEY and CDR2 is SVGEGT. V lost 8 bases, J lost 4 bases, and 3 bases stayed unmatched. CDR3 size: 13 residues.

CDR3 nucleotides: TGTGCCAGCAACAAGCTCAGAACCGGGACAGGGAACACTGAAGCTTTCTTT. The encoded protein is CASNKLRTGTGNTEAFF. The gene calls are TRBV6-2 or TRBV6-3 and TRBJ1-1; 8 positions agree with TRBD1. This CDR3 contains 17 residues. Trimming cost V 7 bases and J 1 base; bases outside gene matches: 14. Germline V gene lookup returns CDR1 MNHEY and CDR2 SVGEGT.

This chain joins TRBV4-3 and TRBJ2-7; 8 bases map to TRBD2. With 0 bases clipped from V and 5 bases from J, the junction kept 9 bases outside the gene matches. This CDR3 contains 16 residues. Germline lookup yields CDR1 LGHNA and CDR2 YSLEER. The CDR3 reads CASSQDRAAGDDEQYF. CDR3 nucleotide sequence: TGCGCCAGCAGCCAAGATAGGGCAGCGGGGGACGACGAGCAGTACTTC.

At least ten counts were recorded for this clonotype. This chain links TRBV7-3 with TRBJ1-1; D gene ambiguous. Germline-derived CDR1 and CDR2 are SGHTA and FQGTGA. Deletions cut 1 base from V and 1 base from J, with 19 bases between. The CDR3 loop spans 18 amino acids. The CDR3 loop is CASSLMAAGGQSNTEAFF. As DNA, the CDR3 is TGTGCCAGCAGCTTAATGGCCGCCGGCGGGCAGTCGAACACTGAAGCTTTCTTT.

There are many counts of this clonotype. The chain joins TRBV7-9 to TRBJ1-5, with TRBD1 matching 7 bases. The CDR3 length is 14 residues. The V segment lost 10 bases and the J segment 4 bases; nucleotides outside the gene matches: 10. From germline, CDR1 is SEHNR and CDR2 FQNEAQ (reference sequence). The CDR3 coding sequence is TGTGCCACCTCGACAGGGTGGGGAAATCAGCCCCAGCATTTT. Translating it yields CATSTGWGNQPQHF.

The sample holds a few counts of this clonotype. V is TRBV4-2 and J is TRBJ1-3, with no clear D. Looked up from germline, CDR1 is LGHNA and CDR2 is YNFKEQ. Trimming took off 0 bases at V and 3 bases at J, with 3 bases between the two ends. The CDR3 loop spans 13 amino acids. The CDR3 sequence: CASSQDLGNTIYF. In DNA form, the CDR3 reads TGTGCCAGCAGCCAAGATCTTGGAAACACCATATATTTT.

This clonotype appeared many times. The chain uses TRBV19 and TRBJ1-4; no clear D gene. The CDR3 has 13 amino acids. The V end was cut by 5 bases, the J end by 3 bases, with 7 bases between. Germline V gene lookup returns CDR1 LNHDA and CDR2 SQIVND (reference sequence). CDR3 sequence reads: CASSGMANEKLFF. DNA of the CDR3: TGTGCCAGTAGTGGGATGGCTAATGAAAAACTGTTTTTT.

The genes are TRBV5-6 and TRBJ1-5, with D maybe TRBD1 (6 bases). Germline V lookup: CDR1 SGHDT, CDR2 YYEEEE. V shed 2 bases and J shed 6 bases, with 12 bases lying between them. The CDR3 is 14 amino acids. The CDR3 nucleotides read TGTGCCAGCAGCTTTTCAGGGGAGCGTCAGCCCCAGCATTTT. It encodes CASSFSGERQPQHF. Filled out from reference TRBV5-6 and TRBJ1-5, the complete variable domain reads DAGVTQSPTHLIKTRGQQVTLRCSPKSGHDTVSWYQQALGQGPQFIFQYYEEEERQRGNFPDRFSGHQFPNYSSELNVNALLLGDSALYLCASSFSGERQPQHFGDGTRLSIL.

This clonotype showed up many times. This chain connects TRBV30 to TRBJ1-2, with TRBD1 matching over 9 bases. The CDR3 loop spans 11 amino acids. Germline V CDR1 and CDR2: GTSNPN, SVGIG (reference sequence). Unmatched junction bases numbered 4, after V lost 6 bases and J lost 8 bases. CDR3 residues: CACNRGQGYTF. DNA for the CDR3: TGTGCCTGCAACAGGGGGCAAGGCTACACCTTC.

This clonotype was seen many times. The chain has TRBV12-3 or TRBV12-4 and TRBJ2-6; D gene ambiguous. Between the trimmed V and J ends, which lost 8 bases and 4 bases, there was a span of 9 bases. The CDR3 is 13 amino acids. CDR3 sequence: CASRASGANVLTF. CDR3 in DNA: TGTGCCAGCCGGGCGTCCGGGGCCAACGTCCTGACTTTC.

This clonotype showed up many times. The chain has TRBV7-2 and TRBJ2-2; 8 positions agree with TRBD2. The V gene end was trimmed by 4 bases and the J gene end by 6 bases; junction bases not matched to a gene: 7. The germline V gene has CDR1 SGHTA and CDR2 FQGNSA. The CDR3 spans 15 residues. The CDR3: CASSSGLARSGELFF. CDR3 nucleotides: TGTGCCAGCAGCTCCGGACTAGCTAGGTCCGGGGAGCTGTTTTTT.

This clonotype was observed at least ten times. This sequence joins TRBV10-3 and TRBJ2-3; D possibly corresponds to TRBD2 (5 bases). Germline loops: CDR1 ENHRY, CDR2 SYGVKD. V was pared by 4 bases and J by 1 base, with 12 bases between. CDR3 length: 15 residues. CDR3 nucleotide sequence: TGTGCCATCAGTGTTGGTCGGGGAGGCACAGATACGCAGTATTTT. Protein product: CAISVGRGGTDTQYF.

This clonotype was recorded at least ten times. The rearrangement joins TRBV29-1 to TRBJ2-5; possible D gene TRBD1, 6 bases. V was clipped by 6 bases and J by 5 bases, with 13 bases between them. The CDR3 covers 12 residues. CDR1 is SQVTM, CDR2 ANQGSEA, per germline. CDR3 in DNA: TGCAGCGTGGGGGCTTCAGGGGAGACCCAGTACTTC. Its protein is CSVGASGETQYF.

This clonotype was recorded at least ten times. V gene TRBV14 combines with J gene TRBJ2-3; no firm D call. The germline gives CDR1 SGHDN, CDR2 FVKESK. The CDR3 is made up of 16 amino acids. V lost 3 bases and J lost 2, with 15 bases in between. CDR3 sequence reads: CASSQGSVPSTDTQYF. The CDR3 region has the DNA TGTGCCAGCAGCCAGGGTAGTGTGCCCTCCACAGATACGCAGTATTTT.

J is TRBJ1-1 and V is TRBV7-8; no reliable D call. Germline CDR1 SGHVS, CDR2 FQNEAQ. Between the trimmed V and J ends, which lost 5 bases and 4 bases, there was a span of 5 bases. The CDR3 has 11 residues. DNA of the CDR3: TGTGCCAGCAGCGTCGTCACTGAAGCTTTCTTT. It translates to CASSVVTEAFF.

Ten or more counts support this clonotype. A junction boundary mismatches the germline segment, possibly from a read error. The chain uses TRBV7-3 and TRBJ1-6; a possible D gene is TRBD1 (5 bases). The CDR3 consists of 16 residues. Per the germline V gene, CDR1 is SGHTA and CDR2 is FQGTGA. CDR3 region: CASSLRPGLRNSALHF. The CDR3 DNA sequence: TGTGCCAGCAGCCTTCGACCGGGACTGCGAAATTCAGCCCTCCACTTT.

This clonotype was counted at least ten times. The chain couples TRBV4-3 to TRBJ1-6; TRBD1 might be the D (6 bases). Trimming pared 0 bases from V and 3 bases from J, leaving 24 bases between. Per germline, CDR1 LGHNA and CDR2 YSLEER. The CDR3 length is 21 residues. The CDR3 bases are TGCGCCAGCAGCCAAGATCTTAGGGGGGCGGTCGATTCCGACTATAATTCACCCCTCCACTTT. Its protein product is CASSQDLRGAVDSDYNSPLHF.

This clonotype appeared many times. V usage is TRBV2 and J usage is TRBJ2-3, with D perhaps assigned TRBD1 or TRBD2 (6 bases each). Germline-derived CDR1 and CDR2 are SNHLY and FYNNEI. The CDR3 loop spans 15 amino acids. Deletions cut 5 bases from V and 1 base from J, with 13 bases between. The DNA for the CDR3 is TGTGCCAGCAGTATAGGGGGGCCTGGCACAGATACGCAGTATTTT. Residues: CASSIGGPGTDTQYF.

This clonotype was detected only a few times. The chain carries TRBV7-2 and TRBJ2-5; 7 bases agree with TRBD1. Germline CDR1 reads SGHTA; CDR2 reads FQGNSA. V shed 5 bases and J 1 base; nucleotides not matched to a gene: 7. CDR3 length: 15 amino acids. CDR3 amino acids: CASSRSGQTQETQYF. In DNA, the CDR3 is TGTGCCAGCAGCCGATCGGGACAGACCCAAGAGACCCAGTACTTC.

At least ten counts were recorded for this clonotype. J is TRBJ1-4 and V is TRBV7-2; D uncertain. V lost 5 bases and J lost 6, with 13 bases in between. Germline V gene sequence: CDR1 SGHTA, CDR2 FQGNSA. This CDR3 is 14 amino acids long. The CDR3 sequence: CASSANARHEKLFF. CDR3 DNA: TGTGCCAGCAGCGCCAACGCGAGGCATGAAAAACTGTTTTTT.

This clonotype is termed medium-sized. Compared with germline, one end of the junction differs, possibly owing to a read error. The chain couples TRBV7-2 to TRBJ2-3; D gene uncertain. CDR3 size: 12 residues. Germline CDR1 and CDR2: SGHTA and FQGNSA. CDR3 amino acids: CASSLGTDTQYF. The CDR3 nucleotides are TGTGCCAGCAGTTTAGGCACAGATACGCAGTATTTT.

This clonotype showed up many times. The chain uses TRBV29-1 and TRBJ2-3, with 8 nucleotides matching TRBD1. CDR1 is SQVTM and CDR2 is ANQGSEA in the germline V gene. V gave up 0 bases and J gave up 2 bases; unmatched junction bases: 13. This CDR3 region has 18 residues. In DNA, the CDR3 is TGCAGCGTTGAAGAGGCCTATCGGACAGGGACGGTCACAGATACGCAGTATTTT. It encodes CSVEEAYRTGTVTDTQYF.

This clonotype rates as medium-sized. The V and J genes are TRBV20-1 and TRBJ2-1; D is undetermined. The CDR3 totals 15 residues. Per the germline V gene, CDR1 is DFQATT and CDR2 is SNEGSKA (reference sequence). Trimming took 0 bases from V and 5 from J, leaving 14 bases between them. The CDR3 DNA reads as TGCAGTGCTAGAGATTGGAGTAGCTTTCACAATGAGCAGTTCTTC. Protein product: CSARDWSSFHNEQFF.

This clonotype was seen once. The V call is TRBV7-9, the J call TRBJ2-2; D call uncertain. Trimming shortened V by 2 bases and J by 11 bases, and 6 bases separated the two germline ends. There are 11 residues in the CDR3. Germline V gene lookup returns CDR1 SEHNR and CDR2 FQNEAQ (reference sequence). The CDR3 coding sequence is TGTGCCAGCAGCTTACGACTCGAGCTGTTTTTT. Its translation: CASSLRLELFF.

This clonotype was seen a handful of times. The V and J genes are TRBV29-1 and TRBJ2-7; 9 bases are shared with TRBD1. Germline V gives CDR1 SQVTM, CDR2 ANQGSEA. The CDR3 length is 14 residues. The trim removed 6 bases at V and 5 bases at J, leaving 11 bases unmatched. Written as DNA, the CDR3 is TGCAGCGTCAGGGGGGACAGGGTTGGGAACGAGCAGTACTTC. The encoded protein is CSVRGDRVGNEQYF.